This T cell receptor (beta chain) was observed in a study of Ad26.COV2.S vaccination and SARS-CoV-2 variants. The CDR3 contains 15 residues. Indicated treatment: about 20 received Ad26.COV2.S at low or high dose, single or two shots; about 5 received placebo; per-sample allocation not given. Specimens were obtained on day 63 following the first vaccine or placebo injection. Measured with immunoSEQ multiplex PCR; TCRdb has only the in-frame clones, and not every one. The sample records roughly 410,000 clones, about four fifths being singletons. This chain uses TRBV21-1 with TRBJ1-1. TRBV21-1 is deemed a pseudogene. The sequencing here drew on peripheral blood, taken in a trial of Ad26.COV2.S vaccine versus placebo. This clonotype was sampled from a person aged 18-60 years who received the Ad26.COV2.S COVID-19 vaccine or a placebo. In nucleotides, the CDR3 is TGTGCCAGCAGCAAAGCGGGTCGGGGGGACACTGAAGCTTTCTTT. It is translated as CASSKAGRGDTEAFF.